A selection of T cell receptor beta chains follows, all from one sample in a study of T cells in Graves' hyperthyroidism and ophthalmopathy. TCRdb independently ran MiXCR on the multiplex PCR reads; one entry per CDR3 protein. The data contain 500,000 to 550,000 distinct CDR3 sequences, approximately 20% of them singletons. The sample taken for sequencing was blood. Receptor source: a man in his forties with Graves' ophthalmopathy. Both conserved end residues are part of each CDR3. The D gene is left open where the match is weak. Part of the rows lack a size; the others show once, few, many or a class for expanded clones.

>TRBJ2-6|TRBV6-1|.|few
TGTGCCAGCGCATACTCTGGGGCCAACGTCCTGACTTTC
CASAYSGANVLTF
>TRBJ2-5|TRBV19|TRBD1|few
TGTGCCAGTAGTTCGACGGGACAGACGAAGACCCAGTACTTC
CASSSTGQTKTQYF
>TRBJ1-2|TRBV30|.|.
TGTGCCTGGAGTGTAGGCGGGATTAACTATGGCTACACCTTC
CAWSVGGINYGYTF
>TRBJ1-2|TRBV18|.|many
TGTGCCAGCTCACCACGGGAAGGGGATGGCTACACCTTC
CASSPREGDGYTF
>TRBJ1-5|TRBV6-1|.|few
TGTGCCAGCAGTGAACGGTCAGCTAGCAATCAGCCCCAGCATTTT
CASSERSASNQPQHF
>TRBJ2-7|TRBV2|.|.
TGTGCCAGCAGGGACCCCAGGGGACAAGCCTACGAGCAGTACTTC
CASRDPRGQAYEQYF
>TRBJ2-1|TRBV7-8|.|.
TGTGCCAGCAGCGACACCAGAAGCAGTAGTGAGCAGTTCTTC
CASSDTRSSSEQFF
>TRBJ2-7|TRBV6-1|.|many
TGTGCCAGCAGTGATGGTGATTTTGGCCGGGGCGAGCAGTACTTC
CASSDGDFGRGEQYF
>TRBJ2-1|TRBV27|.|.
TGTGCCAGCAGTCCTCTCGGTAGTAGCCGCTACAATGAGCAGTTCTTC
CASSPLGSSRYNEQFF
>TRBJ2-1|TRBV12-3/TRBV12-4|.|many
TGTGCCAGCAGTTCTTCCGACAGGCCAGGGGGGGAGCAGTTCTTC
CASSSSDRPGGEQFF
>TRBJ2-3|TRBV6-1|.|.
TGTGCCAGCAGACGTGTGGGGGGGGCTCTCACAGATACGCAGTATTTT
CASRRVGGALTDTQYF
>TRBJ2-1|TRBV19|TRBD1|few
TGTGCCAGCACGGAACAGGGGATATACAATGAGCAGTTCTTC
CASTEQGIYNEQFF